What follows are 11 T cell receptor beta chains derived from one specimen sequenced in a study of OX40 agonist ivuxolimab in advanced cancers. TCRdb's copy holds only in-frame clones and misses some; the assay was immunoSEQ multiplex PCR. Among approximately 59,000 clones listed, approximately 88% were seen once. The source was CD4+ or CD8+ T cells sorted from blood, collected in a trial of the OX40 agonist ivuxolimab. The receptors were gathered from an adult with an advanced solid tumor such as melanoma, head and neck, liver or kidney cancer.

This sequence joins TRBV5-4 and TRBJ2-7; D is unresolved. Trimming took 0 bases from V and 2 from J, leaving 12 bases between them. This CDR3 region has 15 residues. Germline V gives CDR1 SGHNT, CDR2 YYREEE (reference sequence). CDR3 coding DNA: TGTGCCAGCAGCTTGGGCGCAAGCTGGACCTACGAGCAGTACTTC. Residues: CASSLGASWTYEQYF. Filled out from reference TRBV5-4 and TRBJ2-7, the complete variable domain reads ETGVTQSPTHLIKTRGQQVTLRCSSQSGHNTVSWYQQALGQGPQFIFQYYREEENGRGNFPPRFSGLQFPNYSSELNVNALELDDSALYLCASSLGASWTYEQYFGPGTRLTVT.

The chain joins TRBV6-1 to TRBJ2-1; TRBD1 matches at 7 bases. The germline gives CDR1 MNHNS, CDR2 SASEGT. V lost 5 bases to trimming and J lost 4 bases; unmatched junction nucleotides: 8. CDR3 length: 15 residues. The CDR3 nucleotides read TGTGCCAGCAGTCGGACAGGATCACCTTACAATGAGCAGTTCTTC. It specifies CASSRTGSPYNEQFF.

The CDR3 sequence: CASSRPESNEQYF. The CDR3 DNA follows: TGTGCCAGCAGTCGGCCGGAGTCTAACGAGCAGTACTTC. This rearrangement joins TRBV4-2 to TRBJ2-7; D remains unclear. Germline V gives CDR1 LGHNA, CDR2 YNFKEQ. V lost 6 bases and J 5 bases, leaving 14 bases between the germline ends. The CDR3 totals 13 residues.

The V and J genes are TRBV11-2 and TRBJ1-1, with D possibly matching TRBD1 (5 bases). Trimming removed 4 bases at V and 5 bases at J, with 14 bases between. The CDR3 consists of 14 residues. Germline CDR1 reads SGHAT; CDR2 reads FQNNGV. The CDR3 sequence is CASSSTLQVTEAFF. The CDR3 DNA reads TGTGCCAGCAGCTCCACGCTACAGGTTACTGAAGCTTTCTTT.

This clone was counted once. The V gene is TRBV19, the J gene TRBJ1-1; D gene ambiguous. This CDR3 comprises 16 residues. CDR1 and CDR2 (germline): LNHDA, SQIVND (reference sequence). Between the trimmed V and J ends, which lost 4 bases and 0 bases, there was a span of 15 bases. CDR3 bases: TGTGCCAGTAGTAAATCGGGTCTCGTATTGAACACTGAAGCTTTCTTT. Protein product: CASSKSGLVLNTEAFF.

J is TRBJ1-1 and V is TRBV6-5; perhaps TRBD1 as D (5 bases). V was trimmed by 6 bases and J by 1 base, leaving 9 bases between them. The CDR3 has 13 residues. Germline values: CDR1 MNHEY, CDR2 SVGAGI. As DNA, the CDR3 is TGTGCCAGCAGCTTCGGGACGAACACTGAAGCTTTCTTT. It is translated as CASSFGTNTEAFF.

V and J are TRBV7-9 and TRBJ1-3; D is unresolved. Deletions cut 5 bases from V and 4 bases from J, with 6 bases between. Germline V gene sequence: CDR1 SEHNR, CDR2 FQNEAQ (reference sequence). This CDR3 is 12 amino acids long. The CDR3 nucleotides are TGTGCCAGCAGCACTACCGGAAACACCATATATTTT. Translated: CASSTTGNTIYF.

The rearrangement uses TRBV6-5 and TRBJ1-5; D is ambiguous. The CDR3 contains 13 residues. CDR1 is MNHEY and CDR2 is SVGAGI in the germline V gene. The V end was cut by 1 base, the J end by 7 bases, with 8 bases between. The CDR3 spells CASSYYSGQPQHF. CDR3 sequence (DNA): TGTGCCAGCAGTTACTACTCAGGACAGCCCCAGCATTTT.

The chain employs TRBV28 and TRBJ1-5; D is ambiguous. From germline, CDR1 is MDHEN and CDR2 SYDVKM. This CDR3 is 14 amino acids long. Trimming left V 3 bases short and J 0 bases short, with 6 bases between. CDR3: CASSFPYSNQPQHF. As DNA, the CDR3 is TGTGCCAGCAGTTTCCCCTATAGCAATCAGCCCCAGCATTTT. Variable domain in full (rest from reference TRBV28 and TRBJ1-5): DVKVTQSSRYLVKRTGEKVFLECVQDMDHENMFWYRQDPGLGLRLIYFSYDVKMKEKGDIPEGYSVSREKKERFSLILESASTNQTSMYLCASSFPYSNQPQHFGDGTRLSIL.

This sequence joins TRBV7-9 and TRBJ1-2; TRBD1 is a possible D gene (5 bases). The length of the CDR3 is 15 residues. Germline lookup yields CDR1 SEHNR and CDR2 FQNEAQ (reference sequence). Trimming left V 2 bases short and J 3 bases short, with 13 bases between. The CDR3, as DNA: TGTGCCAGCAGCTTACTGTCCCCCAGGGACTATGGCTACACCTTC. This encodes CASSLLSPRDYGYTF.

This chain connects TRBV25-1 to TRBJ2-5; D assignment may be TRBD1 or TRBD2 (6 bases each). Trimming took 9 bases from V and 5 from J, leaving 10 bases between them. Germline V gives CDR1 MGHDK, CDR2 SYGVNS. The CDR3 consists of 11 residues. As DNA, the CDR3 is TGTGCCAGTAGAGGGGGGGAGACCCAGTACTTC. Its protein is CASRGGETQYF. Based on the CDR3 plus reference TRBV25-1 and TRBJ2-5, the full variable domain is EADIYQTPRYLVIGTGKKITLECSQTMGHDKMYWYQQDPGMELHLIHYSYGVNSTEKGDLSSESTVSRIRTEHFPLTLESARPSHTSQYLCASRGGETQYFGPGTRLLVL.